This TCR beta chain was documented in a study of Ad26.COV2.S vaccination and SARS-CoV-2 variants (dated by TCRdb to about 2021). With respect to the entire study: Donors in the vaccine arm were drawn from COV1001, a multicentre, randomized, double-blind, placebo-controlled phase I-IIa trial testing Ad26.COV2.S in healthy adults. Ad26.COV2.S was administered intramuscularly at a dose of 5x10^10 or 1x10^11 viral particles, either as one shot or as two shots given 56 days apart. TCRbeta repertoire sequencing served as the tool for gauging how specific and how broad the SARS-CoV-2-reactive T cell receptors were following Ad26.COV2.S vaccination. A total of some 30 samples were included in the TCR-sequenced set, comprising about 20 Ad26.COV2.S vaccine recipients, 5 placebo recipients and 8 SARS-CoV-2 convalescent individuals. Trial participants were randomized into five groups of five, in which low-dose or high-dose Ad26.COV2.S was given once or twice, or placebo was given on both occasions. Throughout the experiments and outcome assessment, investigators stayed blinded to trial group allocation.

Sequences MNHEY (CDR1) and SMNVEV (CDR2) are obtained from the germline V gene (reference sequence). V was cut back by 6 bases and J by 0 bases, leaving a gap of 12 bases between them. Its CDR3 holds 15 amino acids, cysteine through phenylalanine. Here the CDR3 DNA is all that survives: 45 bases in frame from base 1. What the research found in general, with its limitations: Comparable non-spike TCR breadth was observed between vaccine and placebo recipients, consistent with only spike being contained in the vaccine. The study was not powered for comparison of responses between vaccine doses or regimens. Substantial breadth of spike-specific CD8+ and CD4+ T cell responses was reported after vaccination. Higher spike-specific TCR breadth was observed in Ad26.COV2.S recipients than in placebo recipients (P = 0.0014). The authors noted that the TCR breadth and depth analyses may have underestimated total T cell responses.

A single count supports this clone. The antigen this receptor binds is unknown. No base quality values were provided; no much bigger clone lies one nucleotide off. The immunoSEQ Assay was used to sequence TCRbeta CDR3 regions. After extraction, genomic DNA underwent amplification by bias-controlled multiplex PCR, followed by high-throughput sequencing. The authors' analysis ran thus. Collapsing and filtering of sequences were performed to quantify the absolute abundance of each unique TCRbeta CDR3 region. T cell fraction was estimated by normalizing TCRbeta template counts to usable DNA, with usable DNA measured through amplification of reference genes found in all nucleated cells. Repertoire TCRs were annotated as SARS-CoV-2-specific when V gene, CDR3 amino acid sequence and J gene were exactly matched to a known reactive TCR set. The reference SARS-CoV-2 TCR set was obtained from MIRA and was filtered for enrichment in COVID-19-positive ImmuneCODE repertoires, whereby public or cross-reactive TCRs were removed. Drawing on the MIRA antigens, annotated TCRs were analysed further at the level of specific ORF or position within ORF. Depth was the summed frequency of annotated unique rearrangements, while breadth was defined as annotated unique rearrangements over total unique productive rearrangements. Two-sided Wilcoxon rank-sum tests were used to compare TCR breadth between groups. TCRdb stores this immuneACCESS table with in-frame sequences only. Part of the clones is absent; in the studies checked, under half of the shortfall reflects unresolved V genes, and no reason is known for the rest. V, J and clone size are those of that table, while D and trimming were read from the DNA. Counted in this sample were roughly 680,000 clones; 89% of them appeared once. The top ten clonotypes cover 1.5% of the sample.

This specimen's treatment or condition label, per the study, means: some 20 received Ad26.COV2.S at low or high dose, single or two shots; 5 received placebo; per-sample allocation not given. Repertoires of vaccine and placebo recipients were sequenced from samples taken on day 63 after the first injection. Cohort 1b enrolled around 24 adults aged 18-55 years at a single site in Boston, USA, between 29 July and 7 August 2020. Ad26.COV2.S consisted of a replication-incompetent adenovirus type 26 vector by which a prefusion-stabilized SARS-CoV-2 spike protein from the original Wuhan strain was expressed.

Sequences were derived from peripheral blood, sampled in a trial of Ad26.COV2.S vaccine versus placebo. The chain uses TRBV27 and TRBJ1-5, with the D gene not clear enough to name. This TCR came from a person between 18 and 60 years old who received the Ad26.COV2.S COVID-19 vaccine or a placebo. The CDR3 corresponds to CASSPTPYSNQPQHF. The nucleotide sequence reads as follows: TGTGCCAGCAGCCCCACCCCATATAGCAATCAGCCCCAGCATTTT.